The 29 T cell receptor beta chains below come from one sample, sequenced in a study of T cell responses to AZD1222 COVID-19 vaccine. The repertoire was sequenced with immunoSEQ multiplex PCR; TCRdb's copy has only in-frame clones and lacks some. The table has over 130,000 clones, about 89% seen once. The sequences come from peripheral blood, collected on day 0 of AZD1222 vaccination. All receptors come from an adult in good health.

The chain has TRBV7-9 and TRBJ2-1; tentative D call: TRBD2 (6 bases). The CDR3 has 15 amino acids. Trimming left V 3 bases short and J 7 bases short, with 16 bases between. Germline V CDR1 and CDR2: SEHNR, FQNEAQ (reference sequence). CDR3: CASSFRAGPSNEQFF. Here the CDR3 DNA reads TGTGCCAGCAGCTTTAGGGCGGGACCCTCAAATGAGCAGTTCTTC.

The chain links TRBV4-1 to TRBJ1-1, with D uncertain. From germline, CDR1 is MGHRA and CDR2 YSYEKL. This CDR3 spans 15 amino acids. Trimming shortened V by 2 bases and J by 0 bases, and 10 bases separated the two germline ends. The CDR3 reads CASSQSRNMNTEAFF. In DNA form, the CDR3 reads TGCGCCAGCAGCCAAAGCCGAAACATGAACACTGAAGCTTTCTTT.

This chain links TRBV4-2 with TRBJ1-2; tentative D call: TRBD1 (6 bases). The CDR3 length is 15 residues. V was cut by 2 bases and J by 2 bases, with 12 bases left in between. Germline V gives CDR1 LGHNA, CDR2 YNFKEQ. The CDR3, as DNA: TGTGCCAGCAGCCAACTGGACAGCTTGAACTATGGCTACACCTTC. This translates into CASSQLDSLNYGYTF.

The rearrangement joins TRBV10-3 to TRBJ1-5; a weak D match, TRBD1 (6 bases). Trimming cost V 4 bases and J 7 bases, with 11 bases left between them. The CDR3 spans 13 residues. Germline assignment: CDR1 ENHRY and CDR2 SYGVKD. CDR3 sequence reads: CAISGYRDQPQHF. In DNA form, the CDR3 reads TGTGCCATCAGTGGCTACAGGGACCAGCCCCAGCATTTT.

On this clone: The CDR3 carries no conserved terminal phenylalanine or tryptophan, so it likely arises from a read error. J is TRBJ1-6 and V is TRBV5-4, with D maybe TRBD1 (6 bases). Germline CDR1 reads SGHNT; CDR2 reads YYREEE (reference sequence). The CDR3 totals 14 residues. The ends were cut back, 1 base at V and 6 bases at J, with 8 bases in the middle. The CDR3 nucleotides are TGTGCCAGCAGCTTGAACAGGGTTAATTCACCCCTCCACCTT. Protein product: CASSLNRVNSPLHL.

CDR3 amino acids: CASSLAGSSYNSPLHF. CDR3 bases: TGTGCCAGCAGCTTGGCGGGGAGCTCCTATAATTCACCCCTCCACTTT. This chain connects TRBV5-5 to TRBJ1-6; D is ambiguous. Germline CDR1 and CDR2: SGHKS and YYEKEE (reference sequence). V lost 0 bases and J lost 0, with 7 bases in between. This CDR3 spans 16 amino acids.

CDR3 amino acids: CASSGRWGQGGEQYF. The CDR3 DNA is TGTGCCAGTAGTGGGCGATGGGGACAGGGTGGCGAGCAGTACTTC. The V gene is TRBV19, the J gene TRBJ2-7; 9 positions agree with TRBD1. Germline V gene data show CDR1 as LNHDA and CDR2 as SQIVND (reference sequence). The CDR3 length is 15 residues. J was trimmed by 6 bases and V by 5 bases; bases with no gene match: 11.

The CDR3 DNA follows: TGTGCCAGCAGCCAAGGTCCCAGGGGAGGCTACAATGAGCAGTTCTTC. It yields the protein CASSQGPRGGYNEQFF. The chain uses TRBV4-2 and TRBJ2-1, with D perhaps given as TRBD1 or TRBD2 (6 bases each). Trimming left V 1 base short and J 3 bases short, with 13 bases between. The CDR3 is 16 amino acids. From germline, CDR1 is LGHNA and CDR2 YNFKEQ.

With regard to this clone: Sequence at one end of the junction differs from germline and may be a read error. The rearrangement joins TRBV4-2 to TRBJ2-7; 9 nucleotides agree with TRBD1. Germline V gives CDR1 LGHNA, CDR2 YNFKEQ. The CDR3 has 16 residues. CDR3 in amino acids: CASSQEGTGFSSEQYF. In DNA form, the CDR3 reads TGTGCCAGCAGCCAAGAGGGGACAGGGTTCTCCTCCGAGCAGTACTTC.

This clone has only one observation. This chain uses TRBV15 with TRBJ2-2; maybe TRBD1 (5 bases). The CDR3 covers 15 residues. Germline V CDR1 and CDR2: LNHNV, YYDKDF (reference sequence). V lost 0 bases and J 7 bases, leaving 12 bases between the germline ends. The CDR3 nucleotides are TGTGCCACCAGCAGAGACAGTCCAGGGCACGGGGAGCTGTTTTTT. It yields the protein CATSRDSPGHGELFF.

The chain carries TRBV5-1 and TRBJ1-1; D unresolved. Germline V CDR1 and CDR2: SGHRS, YFSETQ. CDR3 size: 14 residues. Trimming took off 4 bases at V and 0 bases at J, with 10 bases between the two ends. The CDR3: CASSKGTMNTEAFF. The CDR3 coding sequence is TGCGCCAGCAGCAAGGGAACTATGAACACTGAAGCTTTCTTT.

This clone has a handful of counts. The chain couples TRBV12-3 or TRBV12-4 to TRBJ1-5, with D unclear. Trimming stripped 7 bases from V and 4 bases from J, with 11 bases between. This CDR3 contains 13 residues. The CDR3, as DNA: TGTGCCAGCATGGCCCTGGGGAATCAGCCCCAGCATTTT. Translating gives CASMALGNQPQHF.

This clone was found once. This chain joins TRBV10-3 and TRBJ1-6, with D uncertain. Germline V lookup: CDR1 ENHRY, CDR2 SYGVKD. CDR3 length: 17 residues. V was cut by 0 bases and J by 5 bases, with 14 bases left in between. The CDR3 loop is CAISESWVIQDNSPLHF. The CDR3 DNA reads as TGTGCCATCAGTGAGTCGTGGGTTATTCAGGATAATTCACCCCTCCACTTT.

This clone was detected once. V and J are TRBV7-9 and TRBJ2-7; 8 bases are a match to TRBD1. This CDR3 spans 14 amino acids. Trimming took 5 bases from V and 1 from J; bases not matched to a gene: 4. The germline gives CDR1 SEHNR, CDR2 FQNEAQ (reference sequence). In DNA form, the CDR3 reads TGTGCCAGCAGCAATCGGGACAGGTCCTACGAGCAGTACTTC. Its protein product is CASSNRDRSYEQYF.

J is TRBJ1-2 and V is TRBV5-6; the D gene is possibly TRBD1 (5 bases). This CDR3 comprises 15 residues. V lost 2 bases to trimming and J lost 4 bases, with 15 bases between them. From germline, CDR1 is SGHDT and CDR2 YYEEEE. The chain's CDR3 is CASSFGTASPYGYTF. CDR3 sequence (DNA): TGTGCCAGCAGCTTTGGGACTGCCTCCCCCTATGGCTACACCTTC.

This sequence joins TRBV2 and TRBJ2-2, with 9 bases lining up with TRBD2. Per the germline V gene, CDR1 is SNHLY and CDR2 is FYNNEI. The CDR3 has 17 residues. Trimming removed 2 bases from V and 3 bases from J; junction bases left unmatched: 7. In DNA form, the CDR3 reads TGTGCCAGCAGTGAATTCCGGAGCGGGGGGCACACCGGGGAGCTGTTTTTT. Translation gives CASSEFRSGGHTGELFF.

The chain is built from TRBV5-1 and TRBJ2-1, with D perhaps matching TRBD2 (5 bases). Germline CDR1 is SGHRS and CDR2 is YFSETQ. The V gene lost 0 bases and the J gene lost 5 bases, with 12 bases spanning the gap. This CDR3 contains 15 residues. The DNA for the CDR3 is TGCGCCAGCAGCTTGGCCGGGGTTCGCAACAATGAGCAGTTCTTC. Translating it yields CASSLAGVRNNEQFF.

J is TRBJ1-5 and V is TRBV7-2, with D maybe TRBD1 (6 bases). Germline V gives CDR1 SGHTA, CDR2 FQGNSA. The CDR3 consists of 13 residues. The V end was cut by 5 bases, the J end by 5 bases, with 10 bases between. CDR3 protein: CASSVQGHQPQHF. In DNA, the CDR3 is TGTGCCAGCAGCGTACAGGGACATCAGCCCCAGCATTTT. The whole variable domain, filled in from reference TRBV7-2 and TRBJ1-5, reads GAGVSQSPSNKVTEKGKDVELRCDPISGHTALYWYRQSLGQGLEFLIYFQGNSAPDKSGLPSDRFSAERTGGSVSTLTIQRTQQEDSAVYLCASSVQGHQPQHFGDGTRLSIL.

The chain combines TRBV30 with TRBJ2-3; possible D gene TRBD2, 6 bases. The CDR3 spans 14 residues. Germline CDR1 is GTSNPN and CDR2 is SVGIG (reference sequence). The ends were cut back, 1 base at V and 1 base at J, with 9 bases in the middle. CDR3 nucleotides: TGTGCCTGGAGTGCAGGCGGGGGCACAGATACGCAGTATTTT. It specifies CAWSAGGGTDTQYF.

This chain links TRBV7-9 with TRBJ2-7; D is undetermined. The germline gives CDR1 SEHNR, CDR2 FQNEAQ (reference sequence). The ends were cut back, 5 bases at V and 5 bases at J, with 13 bases in the middle. The CDR3 consists of 13 residues. The CDR3 region is CASSLLEIHEQYF. The CDR3 DNA sequence: TGTGCCAGCAGCCTGCTCGAGATCCACGAGCAGTACTTC.

The chain links TRBV7-2 to TRBJ2-5; D gene unclear. CDR1 is SGHTA, CDR2 FQGNSA, per germline. With 2 bases removed from V and 0 bases from J, the gap between germline ends came to 10 bases. CDR3 size: 15 residues. CDR3 sequence: CASSLSPLNQETQYF. The CDR3 bases are TGTGCCAGCAGCTTAAGCCCGCTGAACCAAGAGACCCAGTACTTC.

This clone came up once. The chain employs TRBV7-9 and TRBJ1-2; D possibly corresponds to TRBD1 (5 bases). The V end lost 6 bases, the J end lost 7 bases, and 15 bases lay between the germline ends. Germline CDR1 and CDR2: SEHNR and FQNEAQ (reference sequence). CDR3 length: 13 amino acids. For the CDR3, the DNA is TGTGCCAGCAGTCGCGGGACGAAGGGTGGCTACACCTTC. Its translation is CASSRGTKGGYTF.

V and J are TRBV29-1 and TRBJ1-1; D is perhaps TRBD1 (5 bases). The germline gives CDR1 SQVTM, CDR2 ANQGSEA. The CDR3 sequence is 16 residues long. Trimming removed 1 base at V and 6 bases at J, with 21 bases between. The CDR3 sequence: CSVEGDNRPLGAEAFF. The CDR3 DNA sequence: TGCAGCGTTGAAGGGGATAACAGGCCTCTTGGGGCTGAAGCTTTCTTT.

The V call is TRBV4-1, the J call TRBJ1-1; D possibly corresponds to TRBD1 (6 bases). This CDR3 region has 15 residues. Trimming pared 1 base from V and 4 bases from J, leaving 13 bases between. Germline V gene data show CDR1 as MGHRA and CDR2 as YSYEKL. The CDR3 DNA is TGCGCCAGCAGCCAAGGGAGGGGGTACGCCACTGAAGCTTTCTTT. Amino acids: CASSQGRGYATEAFF.

This sequence joins TRBV6-1 and TRBJ2-5; no clear D. There are 12 residues in the CDR3. Deletions cut 3 bases from V and 7 bases from J, with 9 bases between. Germline V gives CDR1 MNHNS, CDR2 SASEGT. The CDR3 DNA sequence: TGTGCCAGCAGTGACAGATTCGGGACCCAGTACTTC. It specifies CASSDRFGTQYF.

This chain links TRBV12-5 with TRBJ2-1; D is perhaps TRBD2 (7 bases). Germline loops: CDR1 LGHNT, CDR2 FRNRAP. The CDR3 has 15 residues. The ends were cut back, 7 bases at V and 6 bases at J, with 19 bases in the middle. The CDR3 spells CASAKPGGLVNEQFF. The DNA for the CDR3 is TGTGCTAGTGCCAAACCGGGGGGCCTGGTCAATGAGCAGTTCTTC. Full variable domain (outside the CDR3, taken from reference TRBV12-5 and TRBJ2-1): DARVTQTPRHKVTEMGQEVTMRCQPILGHNTVFWYRQTMMQGLELLAYFRNRAPLDDSGMPKDRFSAEMPDATLATLKIQPSEPRDSAVYFCASAKPGGLVNEQFFGPGTRLTVL.

The rearrangement links TRBV10-3 to TRBJ1-3; perhaps TRBD1 as D (5 bases). V was shortened by 1 base and J by 1 base, with 20 bases between the two germline ends. CDR1 is ENHRY, CDR2 SYGVKD, per germline. This CDR3 comprises 19 residues. This CDR3 is CAISEYGPGAEGSGNTIYF. DNA of the CDR3: TGTGCCATCAGTGAGTACGGACCTGGGGCAGAGGGGTCTGGAAACACCATATATTTT.

The chain recombines TRBV5-4 with TRBJ2-3; 14 bases agree with TRBD2. Per germline, CDR1 SGHNT and CDR2 YYREEE (reference sequence). The trim removed 4 bases at V and 4 bases at J, leaving 2 bases unmatched. The length of the CDR3 is 15 residues. The CDR3 loop reads CASSQTSGRADTQYF. Written as DNA, the CDR3 is TGTGCCAGCAGCCAGACTAGCGGGAGGGCAGATACGCAGTATTTT.

This sequence joins TRBV28 and TRBJ1-1; D uncertain. The CDR3 contains 13 residues. The germline CDR1 and CDR2 sequences are MDHEN and SYDVKM. The germline V and J ends were trimmed by 2 bases and 11 bases, with 15 bases remaining between them. The CDR3 reads CASSLEGSLKAFF. The CDR3 DNA reads as TGTGCCAGCAGTTTAGAGGGCTCCTTGAAGGCTTTCTTT. The variable domain in full, completed from reference TRBV28 and TRBJ1-1, reads DVKVTQSSRYLVKRTGEKVFLECVQDMDHENMFWYRQDPGLGLRLIYFSYDVKMKEKGDIPEGYSVSREKKERFSLILESASTNQTSMYLCASSLEGSLKAFFGQGTRLTVV.